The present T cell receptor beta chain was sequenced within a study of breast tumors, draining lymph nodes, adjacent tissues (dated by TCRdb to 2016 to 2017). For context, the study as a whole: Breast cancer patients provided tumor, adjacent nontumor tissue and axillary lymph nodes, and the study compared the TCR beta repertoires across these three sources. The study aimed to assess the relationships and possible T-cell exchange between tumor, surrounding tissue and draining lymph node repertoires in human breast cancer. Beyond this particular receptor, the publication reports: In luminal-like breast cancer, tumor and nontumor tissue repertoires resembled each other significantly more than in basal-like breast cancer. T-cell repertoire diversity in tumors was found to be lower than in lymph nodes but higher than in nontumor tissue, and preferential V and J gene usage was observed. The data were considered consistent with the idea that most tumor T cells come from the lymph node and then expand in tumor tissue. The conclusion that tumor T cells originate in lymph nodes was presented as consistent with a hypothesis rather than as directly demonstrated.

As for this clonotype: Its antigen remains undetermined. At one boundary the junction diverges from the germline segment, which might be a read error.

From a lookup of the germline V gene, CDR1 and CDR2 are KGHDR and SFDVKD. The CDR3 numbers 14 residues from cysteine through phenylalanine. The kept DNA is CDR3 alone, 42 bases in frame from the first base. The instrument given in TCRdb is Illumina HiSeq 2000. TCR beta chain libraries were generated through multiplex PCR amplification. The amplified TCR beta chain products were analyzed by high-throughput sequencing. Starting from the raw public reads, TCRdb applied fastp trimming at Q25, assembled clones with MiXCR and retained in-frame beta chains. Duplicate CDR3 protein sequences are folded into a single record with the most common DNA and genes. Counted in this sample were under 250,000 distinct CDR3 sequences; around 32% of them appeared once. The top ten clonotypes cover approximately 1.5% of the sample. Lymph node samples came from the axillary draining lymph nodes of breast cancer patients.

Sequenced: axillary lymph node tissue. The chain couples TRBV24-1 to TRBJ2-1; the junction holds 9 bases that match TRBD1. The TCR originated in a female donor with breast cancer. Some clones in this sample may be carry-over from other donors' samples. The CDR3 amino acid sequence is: CATSDPGQGNGQVF. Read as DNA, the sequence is TGTGCCACCAGTGATCCGGGACAGGGAAATGGGCAGGTCTTC.